Listed here are 29 T cell receptor beta chains from one sample, sequenced in a study of CD8 T cells in Susac syndrome. After extraction with the RNeasy kit, roughly 0.5 to 1 ug of the RNA was reverse transcribed using random hexamers. TCRdb used MiXCR to reprocess the immunoSEQ multiplex PCR reads, holding one entry per CDR3 protein. The sample lists approximately 180,000 distinct CDR3 sequences, approximately 96% occurring once. Material: CD4+ T cells from PBMCs. The source of these receptors is a human donor with multiple sclerosis.

The table lists this clonotype with a count of one. The chain has TRBV6-6 and TRBJ2-7, with unresolved D. CDR3 length: 14 amino acids. Germline lookup yields CDR1 MNHNY and CDR2 SVGAGI (reference sequence). The V end was cut by 5 bases, the J end by 1 base, with 12 bases between. The CDR3 spells CASSTDKPSYEQYF. CDR3 bases: TGTGCCAGCAGTACAGATAAACCTTCCTACGAGCAGTACTTC.

A word on this clonotype: At one end the junction does not follow the germline gene, possibly because of a read error. The chain combines TRBV6-6 with TRBJ2-7; 10 bases are shared with TRBD2. This CDR3 has 14 amino acids. Germline CDR1 MNHNY, CDR2 SVGAGI (reference sequence). CDR3 amino acids: CASSDFSSGGVQDF. The CDR3 DNA follows: TGTGCCAGCAGTGATTTTTCTAGCGGGGGAGTTCAGGACTTC.

As DNA, the CDR3 is TGTGCCAGCAGCCACGTACCGAACACCGGGGAGCTGTTTTTT. This encodes CASSHVPNTGELFF. This sequence joins TRBV3-1 and TRBJ2-2; unclear D gene. The CDR3 has 14 residues. Germline V lookup: CDR1 LGHDT, CDR2 YNNKEL (reference sequence). V gave up 3 bases and J gave up 0 bases, with 5 bases separating them. The whole variable domain, filled in from reference TRBV3-1 and TRBJ2-2, reads DTAVSQTPKYLVTQMGNDKSIKCEQNLGHDTMYWYKQDSKKFLKIMFSYNNKELIINETVPNRFSPKSPDKAHLNLHINSLELGDSAVYFCASSHVPNTGELFFGEGSRLTVL.

Only one count was recorded for this clonotype. This chain links TRBV20-1 with TRBJ2-1, with a tentative D call TRBD2 (5 bases). V was pared by 7 bases and J by 7 bases, with 8 bases between. This CDR3 has 10 residues. Germline V gene data show CDR1 as DFQATT and CDR2 as SNEGSKA (reference sequence). The CDR3 loop is CSGRENEQFF. The CDR3 nucleotides are TGCAGTGGACGGGAAAATGAGCAGTTCTTC.

The chain uses TRBV30 and TRBJ1-1, with 7 bases matching TRBD1. CDR1 is GTSNPN, CDR2 SVGIG, per germline (reference sequence). This CDR3 spans 14 amino acids. V lost 2 bases and J lost 10; bases outside the gene matches: 13. Here the CDR3 reads CAWSSGQPGERAFF. The CDR3 DNA is TGTGCCTGGAGTTCGGGACAGCCCGGTGAGAGAGCTTTCTTT. Combining the CDR3 with reference TRBV30 and TRBJ1-1 gives the whole variable domain SQTIHQWPATLVQPVGSPLSLECTVEGTSNPNLYWYRQAAGRGLQLLFYSVGIGQISSEVPQNLSASRPQDRQFILSSKKLLLSDSGFYLCAWSSGQPGERAFFGQGTRLTVV.

CDR3 DNA: TGTGCCGGACGCGAGGGGTACACCGGGGAGCTGTTTTTT. It codes for CAGREGYTGELFF. The V call is TRBV11-2, the J call TRBJ2-2; D could derive from TRBD1 or TRBD2 (5 bases each). Looked up from germline, CDR1 is SGHAT and CDR2 is FQNNGV. Trimming removed 11 bases at V and 3 bases at J, with 13 bases between. The CDR3 is 13 amino acids.

The V gene is TRBV12-3 or TRBV12-4, the J gene TRBJ2-7, with D tentatively TRBD1 (5 bases). Trimming shortened V by 6 bases and J by 2 bases, and 14 bases separated the two germline ends. CDR3 length equals 14 residues. The CDR3 reads CASSPNRNTYEQYF. The CDR3 region has the DNA TGTGCCAGCAGCCCCAACAGGAATACCTACGAGCAGTACTTC.

J is TRBJ2-1 and V is TRBV7-3, with D maybe TRBD1 (6 bases). The CDR3 is 12 amino acids. CDR1 SGHTA and CDR2 FQGTGA come from the germline V gene. Trimming removed 4 bases at V and 8 bases at J, with 9 bases between. Here the CDR3 DNA reads TGTGCCAGCAGCTCAGAGGGGGATGAGCAGTTCTTC. As protein: CASSSEGDEQFF.

This clonotype was observed once. The chain joins TRBV20-1 to TRBJ1-2; D is uncertain. The ends were cut back, 6 bases at V and 0 bases at J, with 8 bases in the middle. Germline CDR1 is DFQATT and CDR2 is SNEGSKA (reference sequence). The CDR3 length is 12 residues. CDR3 in DNA: TGCAGTGCACTCCCATCTAACTATGGCTACACCTTC. Amino acids: CSALPSNYGYTF.

J is TRBJ1-5 and V is TRBV6-2 or TRBV6-3; 11 bases map to TRBD1. Per the germline V gene, CDR1 is MNHEY and CDR2 is SVGEGT. V trimming: 0 bases; J trimming: 7 bases; junction bases outside the gene matches: 8. CDR3 length equals 17 residues. The CDR3 is CASSYSYRTGGWQPQHF. CDR3 nucleotides: TGTGCCAGCAGTTACTCGTATAGGACAGGGGGCTGGCAGCCCCAGCATTTT.

The V call is TRBV5-1, the J call TRBJ2-1, with 8 bases lining up with TRBD2. The ends lost 5 bases at V and 8 bases at J; junction bases unmatched: 6. CDR1 SGHRS and CDR2 YFSETQ come from the germline V gene. This CDR3 contains 13 residues. The CDR3 loop reads CASRSGGPDEQFF. The CDR3 DNA reads as TGCGCCAGCAGGTCGGGGGGGCCGGATGAGCAGTTCTTC.

The chain is built from TRBV5-1 and TRBJ2-7, with D perhaps matching TRBD1 (5 bases). V shed 1 base and J shed 4 bases, with 9 bases lying between them. Per the germline V gene, CDR1 is SGHRS and CDR2 is YFSETQ. The CDR3 covers 13 residues. The CDR3 reads CASSLQDKYEQYF. DNA of the CDR3: TGCGCCAGCAGCTTGCAGGACAAGTACGAGCAGTACTTC. The full variable domain, in which reference TRBV5-1 and TRBJ2-7 provide the parts outside the CDR3, is KAGVTQTPRYLIKTRGQQVTLSCSPISGHRSVSWYQQTPGQGLQFLFEYFSETQRNKGNFPGRFSGRQFSNSRSEMNVSTLELGDSALYLCASSLQDKYEQYFGPGTRLTVT.

The rearrangement joins TRBV5-1 to TRBJ2-2, with D hard to call. V was clipped by 4 bases and J by 2 bases, with 0 bases between them. Germline-derived CDR1 and CDR2 are SGHRS and YFSETQ. The CDR3 has 11 residues. DNA of the CDR3: TGCGCCAGCAGCAACACCGGGGAGCTGTTTTTT. Protein: CASSNTGELFF.

The rearrangement links TRBV10-1 to TRBJ1-6; D possibly corresponds to TRBD1 (5 bases). The germline V gene encodes CDR1 WNHNN and CDR2 SYGVQD (reference sequence). The V end lost 8 bases, the J end lost 5 bases, and 13 bases lay between the germline ends. This CDR3 region has 14 residues. This CDR3 reads CASGRGVHNSPLHF. In DNA form, the CDR3 reads TGCGCCAGCGGGCGGGGGGTGCATAATTCACCCCTCCACTTT.

This chain joins TRBV29-1 and TRBJ2-7; maybe TRBD2 (6 bases). V was cut by 7 bases and J by 6 bases, with 19 bases left in between. Germline-derived CDR1 and CDR2 are SQVTM and ANQGSEA. This CDR3 has 13 residues. The CDR3 DNA sequence: TGCAGCGCGACTAGATCCCTCGACGGCGAGCAGTACTTC. Translating gives CSATRSLDGEQYF.

The chain carries TRBV5-1 and TRBJ2-7; possible D gene TRBD2, 5 bases. The germline V and J ends were trimmed by 0 bases and 5 bases, with 9 bases remaining between them. Per germline, CDR1 SGHRS and CDR2 YFSETQ. The CDR3 contains 13 residues. The CDR3 nucleotides read TGCGCCAGCAGCTTGGCCCGAGGGAACGAGCAGTACTTC. The encoded protein is CASSLARGNEQYF.

The chain recombines TRBV10-3 with TRBJ2-7; 12 bases align to TRBD1. This CDR3 region has 19 residues. The V segment lost 7 bases and the J segment 6 bases; nucleotides outside the gene matches: 22. Germline values: CDR1 ENHRY, CDR2 SYGVKD. The CDR3 loop is CAINSPGTGGAGRLVEQYF. CDR3 in DNA: TGTGCCATCAACTCACCCGGGACAGGGGGCGCAGGAAGACTGGTCGAGCAGTACTTC.

The table lists this clonotype with a count of one. V and J are TRBV3-1 and TRBJ2-1; D uncertain. Trimming stripped 0 bases from V and 7 bases from J, with 16 bases between. This CDR3 is built from 16 residues. Germline CDR1 reads LGHDT; CDR2 reads YNNKEL (reference sequence). The CDR3 reads CASSQDLVGPRNEQFF. CDR3 DNA: TGTGCCAGCAGCCAAGATCTAGTGGGTCCTAGGAATGAGCAGTTCTTC.

The chain employs TRBV20-1 and TRBJ1-4; D is unclear. From germline, CDR1 is DFQATT and CDR2 SNEGSKA (reference sequence). The V end was cut by 0 bases, the J end by 4 bases, with 9 bases between. The CDR3 consists of 14 residues. For the CDR3, the DNA is TGCAGTGCTAGAGATTGGCAGGTTAATGAAAAACTGTTTTTT. It yields the protein CSARDWQVNEKLFF.

This chain connects TRBV29-1 to TRBJ1-2; no clear D. The CDR3 runs to 12 residues. V shed 4 bases and J shed 8 bases, with 14 bases lying between them. CDR1 and CDR2 from the germline V gene are SQVTM and ANQGSEA. CDR3 amino acids: CSVGVTKEGYTF. CDR3 in DNA: TGCAGCGTTGGGGTCACAAAAGAAGGCTACACCTTC.

This sequence joins TRBV3-1 and TRBJ1-2; D is ambiguous. The CDR3 spans 13 residues. Trimming left V 1 base short and J 7 bases short, with 10 bases between. CDR1 and CDR2 from the germline V gene are LGHDT and YNNKEL (reference sequence). The CDR3 DNA reads as TGTGCCAGCAGCCAAGTTGAGGAGGGTGGCTACACCTTC. Its translation is CASSQVEEGGYTF.

The V and J genes are TRBV2 and TRBJ2-5; the D gene could be TRBD1 or TRBD2 (6 bases each). The CDR3 contains 16 residues. Per germline, CDR1 SNHLY and CDR2 FYNNEI. Trimming stripped 0 bases from V and 5 bases from J, with 16 bases between. The CDR3 loop reads CASSEALGGRRETQYF. The CDR3 coding sequence is TGTGCCAGCAGTGAAGCGCTTGGGGGGCGTCGGGAGACCCAGTACTTC.

J is TRBJ1-4 and V is TRBV11-2; 9 bases agree with TRBD1. Trimming took 1 base from V and 8 from J; bases not matched to a gene: 5. Per germline, CDR1 SGHAT and CDR2 FQNNGV. The CDR3 covers 15 residues. CDR3 coding DNA: TGTGCCAGCAGCTTAGTGGGGACAGGGAACGAAAAACTGTTTTTT. Its protein product is CASSLVGTGNEKLFF.

The rearrangement uses TRBV10-3 and TRBJ2-5; D ambiguous. Germline V gene data show CDR1 as ENHRY and CDR2 as SYGVKD. Trimming left V 4 bases short and J 4 bases short, with 10 bases between. CDR3 length: 13 residues. This CDR3 is CAISVVAGETQYF. Written as DNA, the CDR3 is TGTGCCATCAGTGTTGTAGCTGGAGAGACCCAGTACTTC.

This chain uses TRBV19 with TRBJ1-2; 9 bases map to TRBD1. The CDR3 has 14 residues. J lost 6 bases, V lost 5 bases, and 7 bases had no gene match. Germline CDR1 and CDR2: LNHDA and SQIVND (reference sequence). CDR3 in DNA: TGTGCCAGTAGTCCCCGTGGGACAGGGAATGGCTACACCTTC. Residues: CASSPRGTGNGYTF.

The genes are TRBV4-3 and TRBJ2-7; no reliable D call. There are 13 residues in the CDR3. Trimming took off 0 bases at V and 4 bases at J, with 7 bases between the two ends. CDR1 and CDR2 from the germline V gene are LGHNA and YSLEER. The CDR3 protein is CASSQDLPYEQYF. The CDR3 DNA is TGCGCCAGCAGCCAAGATCTCCCTTACGAGCAGTACTTC.

This rearrangement joins TRBV27 to TRBJ1-5; D is uncertain. Per germline, CDR1 MNHEY and CDR2 SMNVEV (reference sequence). The CDR3 runs to 13 residues. Deletions cut 6 bases from V and 4 bases from J, with 10 bases between. The CDR3 loop reads CASRDRRNQPQHF. Here the CDR3 DNA reads TGTGCCAGCAGAGACCGAAGGAATCAGCCCCAGCATTTT.

The chain carries TRBV6-5 and TRBJ2-7; the D call may be TRBD1 or TRBD2 (5 bases each). Germline CDR1 MNHEY, CDR2 SVGAGI. This CDR3 has 16 residues. Trimming left V 0 bases short and J 0 bases short, with 12 bases between. CDR3 coding DNA: TGTGCCAGCAGTTACTCGGGAGCAGGGCTCTCCTACGAGCAGTACTTC. Translating gives CASSYSGAGLSYEQYF.

The genes are TRBV20-1 and TRBJ2-7, with a tentative D call TRBD1 (6 bases). The V gene's germline CDR1 is DFQATT and CDR2 SNEGSKA (reference sequence). The ends were cut back, 6 bases at V and 0 bases at J, with 15 bases in the middle. This CDR3 comprises 14 residues. The CDR3 nucleotides are TGCAGTGCGTGTCAGGGGTCCAGCTCCTACGAGCAGTACTTC. It codes for CSACQGSSSYEQYF.